In its sample, the clone carrying this T cell receptor beta chain was seen many times. An absence of ophthalmopathy progression within 18 months meant stable Graves' hyperthyroidism. The hyperthyroidism was newly diagnosed and had lasted under 2 months; the patients were aged 18 to 65. Patients with uncontrolled infections, other autoimmune diseases, pregnancy or lactation were excluded. Used for diagnoses were clinical symptoms, serum thyroxine and TRAb, thyroid ultrasound and orbital computed tomography. This sample is part of a study of T cells in Graves' hyperthyroidism and ophthalmopathy. The TCR beta CDR3 regions underwent amplification using RNA transcripts as the source. Using the HTBI primer set, a first-round RT-PCR was run on the TCR CDR3. TCRdb re-called the multiplex PCR reads with MiXCR, one entry per CDR3 protein. Found here are about 560,000 distinct CDR3 sequences, just over 45% of them singletons; the top ten hold approximately 8.2%.

The CDR3 covers 13 residues. Germline CDR1 reads LNHDA; CDR2 reads SQIVND (reference sequence). The V end was cut by 10 bases, the J end by 6 bases, with 18 bases between. The TCR comes from a woman under 30 with Graves' hyperthyroidism. Sequenced sample: peripheral blood or thyroid tissue (not recorded which). V and J are TRBV19 and TRBJ1-1; D is unclear. The CDR3 reads CATLPPHSAEAFF. As DNA, the CDR3 is TGTGCCACCCTCCCCCCACATTCGGCTGAAGCTTTCTTT.